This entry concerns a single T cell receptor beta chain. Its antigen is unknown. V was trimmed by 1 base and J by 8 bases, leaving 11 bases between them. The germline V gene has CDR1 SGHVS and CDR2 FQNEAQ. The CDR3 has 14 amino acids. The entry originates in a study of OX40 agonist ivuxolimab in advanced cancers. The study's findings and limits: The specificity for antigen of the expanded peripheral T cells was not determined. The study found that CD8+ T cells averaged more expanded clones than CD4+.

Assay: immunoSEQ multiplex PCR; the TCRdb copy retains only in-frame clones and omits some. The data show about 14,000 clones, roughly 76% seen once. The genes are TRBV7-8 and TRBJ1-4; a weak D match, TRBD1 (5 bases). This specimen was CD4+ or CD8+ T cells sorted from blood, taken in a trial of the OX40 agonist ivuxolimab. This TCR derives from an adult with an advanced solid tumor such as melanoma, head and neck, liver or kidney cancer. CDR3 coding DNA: TGTGCCAGCAGCTTAGGGCAGGGATGGGAAAAACTGTTTTTT. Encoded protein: CASSLGQGWEKLFF.